These 27 T cell receptor beta chains were all obtained from the same sample, sequenced in a study of blood T cell repertoires in COVID-19 (dated by TCRdb to 2020 to 2022). Libraries were made using the immunoSEQ multiplex PCR assay. This is the immuneACCESS table as TCRdb keeps it, with only in-frame sequences that have V and J called. A part of the clones is gone; compared with another copy, unresolved V genes explain less than half, and the rest is unexplained. The sample table lists some 170,000 clones, 85% of them with a count of one. The ten largest clones add up to approximately 8.9% of the sample. Specimen: peripheral blood. The receptors here all came from a woman in her fifties or sixties with acute or convalescent COVID-19.

The chain carries TRBV24-1 and TRBJ1-5; possible D gene TRBD1, 5 bases. CDR1 and CDR2 (germline): KGHDR, SFDVKD. With 3 bases removed from V and 3 bases from J, the gap between germline ends came to 11 bases. The CDR3 contains 15 residues. This CDR3 is CATSDPTVSNQPQHF. The CDR3 DNA reads as TGTGCCACCAGTGATCCGACAGTGTCCAATCAGCCCCAGCATTTT.

The chain employs TRBV5-4 and TRBJ2-2, with 8 positions matching TRBD1. The germline V gene encodes CDR1 SGHNT and CDR2 YYREEE (reference sequence). The CDR3 has 16 residues. V shed 4 bases, J shed 4 bases, and the junction held 9 bases outside the gene matches. In nucleotides, the CDR3 is TGTGCCAGCAGCCACTCCCTTACAGGGGGCACCGGGGAGCTGTTTTTT. This sequence encodes CASSHSLTGGTGELFF.

The chain recombines TRBV5-4 with TRBJ1-2; 8 bases align to TRBD1. Germline CDR1 SGHNT, CDR2 YYREEE (reference sequence). The CDR3 is 14 residues long. V was clipped by 4 bases and J by 5 bases; unmatched bases: 7. CDR3 sequence: CASSGGQAPYGYTF. In DNA form, the CDR3 reads TGTGCCAGCAGCGGGGGACAGGCACCATATGGCTACACCTTC. Looking up the rest from reference TRBV5-4 and TRBJ1-2 gives the full variable domain: ETGVTQSPTHLIKTRGQQVTLRCSSQSGHNTVSWYQQALGQGPQFIFQYYREEENGRGNFPPRFSGLQFPNYSSELNVNALELDDSALYLCASSGGQAPYGYTFGSGTRLTVV.

This chain links TRBV28 with TRBJ2-1; the match to TRBD2 covers 8 bases. The CDR3 is 15 residues long. The trim removed 7 bases at V and 0 bases at J, leaving 5 bases unmatched. Per germline, CDR1 MDHEN and CDR2 SYDVKM. This CDR3 reads CASKTGGSSYNEQFF. CDR3 nucleotides: TGTGCCAGCAAAACGGGGGGGAGCTCCTACAATGAGCAGTTCTTC.

The chain is built from TRBV5-8 and TRBJ2-5; 11 bases line up with TRBD2. The V gene end was trimmed by 0 bases and the J gene end by 3 bases; junction bases not matched to a gene: 4. The germline CDR1 and CDR2 sequences are SGHTS and YDEGEE. The CDR3 is 16 residues long. Written as DNA, the CDR3 is TGTGCCAGCAGCTTGGGAGCACTAGCGGGAGAAGAGACCCAGTACTTC. Encoded protein: CASSLGALAGEETQYF.

V is TRBV29-1 and J is TRBJ1-4; D unclear. The germline V gene has CDR1 SQVTM and CDR2 ANQGSEA. The CDR3 sequence is 10 residues long. Between the trimmed V and J ends, which lost 6 bases and 4 bases, there was a span of 3 bases. The CDR3 protein is CSVVNEKLFF. As DNA, the CDR3 is TGCAGCGTCGTTAATGAAAAACTGTTTTTT.

The chain employs TRBV5-1 and TRBJ2-3; D is undetermined. V lost 1 base and J 1 base, leaving 7 bases between the germline ends. Germline lookup yields CDR1 SGHRS and CDR2 YFSETQ. This CDR3 has 14 amino acids. The CDR3 coding sequence is TGCGCCAGCAGCTTGTTGCCGGGCACAGATACGCAGTATTTT. Translated, it gives CASSLLPGTDTQYF.

This rearrangement joins TRBV27 to TRBJ2-3; D perhaps matches TRBD2 (5 bases). V was shortened by 3 bases and J by 4 bases, with 14 bases between the two germline ends. CDR1 and CDR2 from the germline V gene are MNHEY and SMNVEV (reference sequence). This CDR3 has 15 amino acids. CDR3 region: CASSFLLGVPDTQYF. DNA of the CDR3: TGTGCCAGCAGTTTTTTGCTGGGAGTCCCAGATACGCAGTATTTT.

The J gene is TRBJ2-7, the V gene TRBV30; D uncertain. The CDR3 is made up of 14 amino acids. The V gene lost 2 bases and the J gene lost 2 bases, with 13 bases spanning the gap. The germline CDR1 and CDR2 sequences are GTSNPN and SVGIG (reference sequence). The CDR3 DNA is TGTGCCTGGAGTCCCCCGGGTTTTGCCTACGAGCAGTACTTC. This translates into CAWSPPGFAYEQYF.

In DNA, the CDR3 is TGTGCCAGCAGTACCGGGGGGATACTGTTTTTT. Protein product: CASSTGGILFF. V gene TRBV12-3 or TRBV12-4 combines with J gene TRBJ1-4; D perhaps matches TRBD1 (5 bases). Between the trimmed V and J ends, which lost 5 bases and 13 bases, there was a span of 11 bases. This CDR3 is 11 amino acids long.

V and J are TRBV9 and TRBJ2-3; D perhaps matches TRBD1 (6 bases). CDR1 and CDR2 (germline): SGDLS, YYNGEE. The CDR3 spans 16 residues. V lost 1 base and J 2 bases, leaving 14 bases between the germline ends. CDR3 region: CASSVFDRSTTDTQYF. The CDR3 coding sequence is TGTGCCAGCAGCGTATTCGACAGGAGCACCACAGATACGCAGTATTTT.

The CDR3 DNA reads as TGTGCCACCAGCAGTTCAAGAAACACCATATATTTT. Amino acid sequence: CATSSSRNTIYF. The chain has TRBV15 and TRBJ1-3; D is unclear. V shed 3 bases and J shed 5 bases, with 5 bases lying between them. There are 12 residues in the CDR3. Germline V gives CDR1 LNHNV, CDR2 YYDKDF (reference sequence).

The count of this clone is one. The chain carries TRBV5-1 and TRBJ2-1; D may be TRBD1 (5 bases). This CDR3 contains 13 residues. With 5 bases removed from V and 2 bases from J, the gap between germline ends came to 8 bases. Looked up from germline, CDR1 is SGHRS and CDR2 is YFSETQ. The CDR3, as DNA: TGCGCCAGCAGGACAGAAACCTACAATGAGCAGTTCTTC. Protein sequence: CASRTETYNEQFF.

This clone was counted only a few times. The rearrangement joins TRBV6-6 to TRBJ2-7; possible D gene TRBD2, 7 bases. This CDR3 contains 14 residues. Germline V gene sequence: CDR1 MNHNY, CDR2 SVGAGI (reference sequence). V lost 6 bases, J lost 3 bases, and 15 bases lay in between. The CDR3 sequence: CASSPGLGGYEQYF. The CDR3 DNA reads TGTGCCAGCAGCCCCGGACTAGGGGGCTACGAGCAGTACTTC.

The chain couples TRBV24-1 to TRBJ2-7, with 10 positions matching TRBD1. Looked up from germline, CDR1 is KGHDR and CDR2 is SFDVKD. The V and J ends lost 0 bases and 4 bases, in that order; junction bases with no gene match: 20. This CDR3 region has 21 residues. In nucleotides, the CDR3 is TGTGCCACCAGTGATTTGAAGCGCGGACAGGGGGTAAACTCTCTCTGTTACGAGCAGTACGTC. This translates into CATSDLKRGQGVNSLCYEQYV.

The chain has TRBV20-1 and TRBJ2-1; TRBD2 is a possible D gene (5 bases). The ends were cut back, 4 bases at V and 7 bases at J, with 8 bases in the middle. The CDR3 is made up of 11 amino acids. CDR1 and CDR2 (germline): DFQATT, SNEGSKA (reference sequence). CDR3: CSAKLDNEQFF. The CDR3 DNA reads as TGCAGTGCTAAACTAGATAATGAGCAGTTCTTC.

V is TRBV2 and J is TRBJ2-7; 9 nucleotides agree with TRBD2. V was pared by 6 bases and J by 3 bases, with 9 bases of the junction left unmatched. In germline, CDR1 is SNHLY, CDR2 FYNNEI. This CDR3 spans 15 amino acids. CDR3 nucleotides: TGTGCCAGCAGGGAGAGCCCTAGCGGGAACTACGAGCAGTACTTC. This gives the protein CASRESPSGNYEQYF.

This clone was observed at least ten times. The chain combines TRBV9 with TRBJ2-2, with 8 bases fitting TRBD1. Looked up from germline, CDR1 is SGDLS and CDR2 is YYNGEE. J lost 5 bases, V lost 4 bases, and 16 bases had no gene match. The CDR3 sequence is 18 residues long. The CDR3 nucleotides read TGTGCCAGCAGCATACCCTCGGCAGGGGGCAAAGGAACCGGGGAGCTGTTTTTT. This gives the protein CASSIPSAGGKGTGELFF. Combining the CDR3 with reference TRBV9 and TRBJ2-2 gives the whole variable domain DSGVTQTPKHLITATGQRVTLRCSPRSGDLSVYWYQQSLDQGLQFLIQYYNGEERAKGNILERFSAQQFPDLHSELNLSSLELGDSALYFCASSIPSAGGKGTGELFFGEGSRLTVL.

The chain is built from TRBV2 and TRBJ2-1; maybe TRBD1 (8 bases). The CDR3 runs 22 residues. Trimming stripped 3 bases from V and 6 bases from J, with 36 bases between. From germline, CDR1 is SNHLY and CDR2 FYNNEI. The CDR3 DNA reads as TGTGCCAGCAGTGACAGGGGGCTAATGGGAGGGCCACAGTCTAAAGGTTCCAATGAGCAGTTCTTC. Translation gives CASSDRGLMGGPQSKGSNEQFF. The full variable domain, in which reference TRBV2 and TRBJ2-1 provide the parts outside the CDR3, is EPEVTQTPSHQVTQMGQEVILRCVPISNHLYFYWYRQILGQKVEFLVSFYNNEISEKSEIFDDQFSVERPDGSNFTLKIRSTKLEDSAMYFCASSDRGLMGGPQSKGSNEQFFGPGTRLTVL.

The chain couples TRBV28 to TRBJ1-6, with 8 positions matching TRBD1. This CDR3 region has 13 residues. After removal of 8 bases from V and 4 bases from J, the junction contained 1 base not matched to a gene. Germline V gene sequence: CDR1 MDHEN, CDR2 SYDVKM. The CDR3 loop reads CASGQGYNSPLHF. CDR3 coding DNA: TGTGCCAGCGGACAGGGATATAATTCACCCCTCCACTTT.

This clone was seen a handful of times. This sequence joins TRBV14 and TRBJ1-1; D remains ambiguous. Per the germline V gene, CDR1 is SGHDN and CDR2 is FVKESK. The V end was cut by 4 bases, the J end by 1 base, with 7 bases between. The CDR3 contains 13 residues. The CDR3 region has the DNA TGTGCCAGCAGCCGGCAGGAGAACACTGAAGCTTTCTTT. Its protein is CASSRQENTEAFF. The whole variable domain, filled in from reference TRBV14 and TRBJ1-1, reads EAGVTQFPSHSVIEKGQTVTLRCDPISGHDNLYWYRRVMGKEIKFLLHFVKESKQDESGMPNNRFLAERTGGTYSTLKVQPAELEDSGVYFCASSRQENTEAFFGQGTRLTVV.

The chain uses TRBV14 and TRBJ2-1, with D tentatively TRBD1 (7 bases). V lost 5 bases, J lost 4 bases, and 15 bases lay in between. Per germline, CDR1 SGHDN and CDR2 FVKESK. CDR3 length equals 15 residues. The CDR3 protein is CASSSQGGRYNEQFF. DNA of the CDR3: TGTGCCAGCAGCTCCCAGGGGGGACGATACAATGAGCAGTTCTTC.

The CDR3: CAWRGNYNEQFF. The CDR3 DNA follows: TGTGCCTGGCGGGGGAATTACAATGAGCAGTTCTTC. The chain carries TRBV30 and TRBJ2-1; TRBD2 might be the D (6 bases). V shed 5 bases and J shed 4 bases, with 9 bases lying between them. The germline V gene encodes CDR1 GTSNPN and CDR2 SVGIG (reference sequence). The CDR3 covers 12 residues.

With respect to this clone: This sample includes further DNA sequences coding for the same CDR3. V usage is TRBV2 and J usage is TRBJ1-1, with D possibly TRBD1 on 6 matching bases. The CDR3 has 14 residues. Germline assignment: CDR1 SNHLY and CDR2 FYNNEI. Between the trimmed V and J ends, which lost 3 bases and 4 bases, there was a span of 12 bases. As DNA, the CDR3 is TGTGCCAGCAGTGACAGGGGTCTTGGCACTGAAGCTTTCTTT. It is translated as CASSDRGLGTEAFF.

This clone was observed a few times. V is TRBV10-1 and J is TRBJ2-1; weak D call: TRBD2 (6 bases). V shed 0 bases and J shed 5 bases, with 14 bases lying between them. Germline CDR1 WNHNN, CDR2 SYGVQD (reference sequence). The CDR3 spans 16 residues. The CDR3 loop is CASSESRRGGDNEQFF. The DNA for the CDR3 is TGCGCCAGCAGTGAGTCAAGAAGGGGAGGAGACAATGAGCAGTTCTTC.

This chain connects TRBV7-3 to TRBJ2-3; 7 bases agree with TRBD2. The trim removed 2 bases at V and 0 bases at J, leaving 5 bases unmatched. This CDR3 comprises 16 residues. Germline CDR1 SGHTA, CDR2 FQGTGA. The CDR3, as DNA: TGTGCCAGCAGCTTAGGCGGGGGATCTAGCACAGATACGCAGTATTTT. It specifies CASSLGGGSSTDTQYF.

The chain joins TRBV29-1 to TRBJ1-1; no definite D call. Looked up from germline, CDR1 is SQVTM and CDR2 is ANQGSEA. The CDR3 runs to 12 residues. V was clipped by 3 bases and J by 4 bases, with 9 bases between them. The CDR3 DNA sequence: TGCAGCGTTGAGGCCCGTTTCACTGAAGCTTTCTTT. Protein: CSVEARFTEAFF.